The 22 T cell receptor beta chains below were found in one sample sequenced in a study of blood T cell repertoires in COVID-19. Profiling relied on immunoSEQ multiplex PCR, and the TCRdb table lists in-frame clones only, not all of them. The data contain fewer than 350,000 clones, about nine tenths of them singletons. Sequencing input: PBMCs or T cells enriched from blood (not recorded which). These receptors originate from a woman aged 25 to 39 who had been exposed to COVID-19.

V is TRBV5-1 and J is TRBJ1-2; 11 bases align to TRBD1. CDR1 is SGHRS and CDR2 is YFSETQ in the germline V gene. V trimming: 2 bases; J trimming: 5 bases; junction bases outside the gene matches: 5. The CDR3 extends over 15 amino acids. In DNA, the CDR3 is TGCGCCAGCAGCTTCTTAGGACAGGGGGCGTATGGCTACACCTTC. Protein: CASSFLGQGAYGYTF.

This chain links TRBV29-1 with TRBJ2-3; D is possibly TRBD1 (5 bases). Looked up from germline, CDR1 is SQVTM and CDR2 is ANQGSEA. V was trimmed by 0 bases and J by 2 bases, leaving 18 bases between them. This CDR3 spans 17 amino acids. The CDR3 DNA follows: TGCAGCGTTGAAGATTGGAAGCAGGGATCGGCCACAGATACGCAGTATTTT. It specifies CSVEDWKQGSATDTQYF.

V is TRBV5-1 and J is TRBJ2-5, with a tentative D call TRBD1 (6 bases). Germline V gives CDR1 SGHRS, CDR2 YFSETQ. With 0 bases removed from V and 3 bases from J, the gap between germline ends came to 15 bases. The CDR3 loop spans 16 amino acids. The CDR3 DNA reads TGCGCCAGCAGCTTGGAGGGACACCTAGAAAAAGAGACCCAGTACTTC. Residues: CASSLEGHLEKETQYF.

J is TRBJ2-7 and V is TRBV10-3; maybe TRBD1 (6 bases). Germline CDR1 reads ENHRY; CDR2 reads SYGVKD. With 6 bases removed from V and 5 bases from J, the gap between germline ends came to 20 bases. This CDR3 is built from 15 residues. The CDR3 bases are TGTGCCATCAGGGGGGCTAATCTGGCGTTCCACGAGCAGTACTTC. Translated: CAIRGANLAFHEQYF.

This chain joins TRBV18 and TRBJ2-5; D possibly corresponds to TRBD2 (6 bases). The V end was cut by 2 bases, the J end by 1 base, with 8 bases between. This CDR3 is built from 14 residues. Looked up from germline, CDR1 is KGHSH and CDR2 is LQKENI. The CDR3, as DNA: TGTGCCAGCTCACCAGGGGGGTTCCAAGAGACCCAGTACTTC. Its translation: CASSPGGFQETQYF.

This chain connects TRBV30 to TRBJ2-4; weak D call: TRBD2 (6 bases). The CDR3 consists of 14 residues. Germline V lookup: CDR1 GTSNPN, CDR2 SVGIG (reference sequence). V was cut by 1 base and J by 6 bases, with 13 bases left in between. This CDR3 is CAWSGRDWLNIQYF. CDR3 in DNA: TGTGCCTGGAGTGGCCGGGACTGGTTAAACATTCAGTACTTC.

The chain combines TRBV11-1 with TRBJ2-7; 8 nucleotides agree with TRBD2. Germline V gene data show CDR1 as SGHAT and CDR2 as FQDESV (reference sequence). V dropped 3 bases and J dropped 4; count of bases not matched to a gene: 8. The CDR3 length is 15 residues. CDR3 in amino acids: CASSFPAGGVYEQYF. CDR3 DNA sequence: TGTGCCAGCAGCTTCCCCGCGGGAGGTGTTTACGAGCAGTACTTC.

The CDR3 spells CASSLWTGRNTEAFF. In DNA, the CDR3 is TGTGCCAGCAGTTTATGGACAGGTCGGAACACTGAAGCTTTCTTT. This chain links TRBV28 with TRBJ1-1; TRBD1 is a possible D gene (6 bases). V was trimmed by 0 bases and J by 1 base, leaving 9 bases between them. Germline loops: CDR1 MDHEN, CDR2 SYDVKM. The CDR3 runs 15 residues.

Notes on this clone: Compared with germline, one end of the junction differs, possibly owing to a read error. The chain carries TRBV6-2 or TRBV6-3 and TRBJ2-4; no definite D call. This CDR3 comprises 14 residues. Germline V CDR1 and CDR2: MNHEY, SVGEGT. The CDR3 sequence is CASSYPLPNYSPSF. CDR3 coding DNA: TGTGCCAGCAGTTACCCCCTCCCTAACTACTCTCCGAGCTTC.

The CDR3 DNA sequence: TGTGCCAGCAGCTTATCCGGTTTGTTCCGGACAGCAGGGTTGGATACGCAGTATTTT. It translates to CASSLSGLFRTAGLDTQYF. The chain uses TRBV11-2 and TRBJ2-3; maybe TRBD1 (6 bases). This CDR3 contains 19 residues. The germline V and J ends were trimmed by 2 bases and 6 bases, with 27 bases remaining between them. From germline, CDR1 is SGHAT and CDR2 FQNNGV. Looking up the rest from reference TRBV11-2 and TRBJ2-3 gives the full variable domain: EAGVAQSPRYKIIEKRQSVAFWCNPISGHATLYWYQQILGQGPKLLIQFQNNGVVDDSQLPKDRFSAERLKGVDSTLKIQPAKLEDSAVYLCASSLSGLFRTAGLDTQYFGPGTRLTVL.

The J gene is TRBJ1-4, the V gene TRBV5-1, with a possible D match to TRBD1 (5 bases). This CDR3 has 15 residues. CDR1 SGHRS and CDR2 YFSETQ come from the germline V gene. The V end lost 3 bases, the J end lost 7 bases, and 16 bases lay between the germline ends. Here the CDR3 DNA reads TGCGCCAGCAGCTCGGACGGAGGGGTCGGTGAAAAACTGTTTTTT. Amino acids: CASSSDGGVGEKLFF.

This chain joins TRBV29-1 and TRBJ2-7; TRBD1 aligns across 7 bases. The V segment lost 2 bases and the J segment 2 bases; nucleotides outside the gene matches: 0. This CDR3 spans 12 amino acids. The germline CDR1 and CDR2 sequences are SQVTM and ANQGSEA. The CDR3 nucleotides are TGCAGCGTTGAACAGGGGGCCTACGAGCAGTACTTC. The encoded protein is CSVEQGAYEQYF.

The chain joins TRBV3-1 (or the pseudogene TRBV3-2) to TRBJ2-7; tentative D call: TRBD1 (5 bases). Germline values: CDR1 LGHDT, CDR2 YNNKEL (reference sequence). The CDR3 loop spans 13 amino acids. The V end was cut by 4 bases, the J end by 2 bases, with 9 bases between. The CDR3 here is CASSLRQTYEQYF. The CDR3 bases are TGTGCCAGCAGCCTACGACAGACCTACGAGCAGTACTTC.

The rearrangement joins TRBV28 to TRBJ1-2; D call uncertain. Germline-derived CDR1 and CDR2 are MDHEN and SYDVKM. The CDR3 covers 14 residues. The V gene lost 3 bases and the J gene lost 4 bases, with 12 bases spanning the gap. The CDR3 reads CASSLNDMIYGYTF. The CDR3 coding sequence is TGTGCCAGCAGTTTGAACGACATGATCTATGGCTACACCTTC.

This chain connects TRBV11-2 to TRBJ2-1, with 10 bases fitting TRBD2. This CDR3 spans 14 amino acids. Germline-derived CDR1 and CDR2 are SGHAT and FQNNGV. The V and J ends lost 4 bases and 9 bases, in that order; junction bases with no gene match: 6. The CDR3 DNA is TGTGCCAGCAGCTCCCTAGCGGGAGCGGGTGAGCAGTTCTTC. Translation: CASSSLAGAGEQFF. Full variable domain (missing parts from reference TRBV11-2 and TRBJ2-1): EAGVAQSPRYKIIEKRQSVAFWCNPISGHATLYWYQQILGQGPKLLIQFQNNGVVDDSQLPKDRFSAERLKGVDSTLKIQPAKLEDSAVYLCASSSLAGAGEQFFGPGTRLTVL.

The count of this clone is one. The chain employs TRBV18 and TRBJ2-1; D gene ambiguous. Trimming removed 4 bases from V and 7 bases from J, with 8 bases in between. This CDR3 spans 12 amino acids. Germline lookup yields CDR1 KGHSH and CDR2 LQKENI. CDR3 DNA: TGTGCCAGCTCACGAAGCGAAAATGAGCAGTTCTTC. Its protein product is CASSRSENEQFF.

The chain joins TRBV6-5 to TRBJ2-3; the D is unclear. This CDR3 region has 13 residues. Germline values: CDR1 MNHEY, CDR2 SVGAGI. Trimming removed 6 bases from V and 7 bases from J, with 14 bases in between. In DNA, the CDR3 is TGTGCCAGCAGGGCGGTAAGCGCCCATACGCAGTATTTT. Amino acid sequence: CASRAVSAHTQYF.

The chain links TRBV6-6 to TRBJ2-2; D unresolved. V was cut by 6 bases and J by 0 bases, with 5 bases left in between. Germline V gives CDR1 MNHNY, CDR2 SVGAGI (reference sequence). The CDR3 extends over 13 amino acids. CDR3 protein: CASSAANTGELFF. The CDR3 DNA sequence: TGTGCCAGCAGCGCGGCGAACACCGGGGAGCTGTTTTTT.

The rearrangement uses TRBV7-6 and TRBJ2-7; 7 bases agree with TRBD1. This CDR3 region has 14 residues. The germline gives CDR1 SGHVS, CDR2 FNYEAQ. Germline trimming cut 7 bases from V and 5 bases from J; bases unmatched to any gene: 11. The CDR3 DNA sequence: TGTGCCAGCACCTCGGGACAGCCCCATGACGAGCAGTACTTC. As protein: CASTSGQPHDEQYF.

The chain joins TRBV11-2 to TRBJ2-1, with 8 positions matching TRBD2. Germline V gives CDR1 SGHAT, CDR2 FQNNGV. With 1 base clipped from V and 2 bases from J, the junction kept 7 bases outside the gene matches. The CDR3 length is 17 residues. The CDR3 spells CASSLGGAGGTYNEQFF. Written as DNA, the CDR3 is TGTGCCAGCAGCTTAGGGGGGGCGGGAGGTACCTACAATGAGCAGTTCTTC.

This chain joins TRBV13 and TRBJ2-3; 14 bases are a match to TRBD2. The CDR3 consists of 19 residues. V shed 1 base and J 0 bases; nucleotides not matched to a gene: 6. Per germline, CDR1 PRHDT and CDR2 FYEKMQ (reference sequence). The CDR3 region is CASSLAGTSGSSSTDTQYF. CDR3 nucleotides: TGTGCCAGCAGCTTAGCAGGGACTAGCGGGAGCTCGAGCACAGATACGCAGTATTTT. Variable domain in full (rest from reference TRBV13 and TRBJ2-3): AAGVIQSPRHLIKEKRETATLKCYPIPRHDTVYWYQQGPGQDPQFLISFYEKMQSDKGSIPDRFSAQQFSDYHSELNMSSLELGDSALYFCASSLAGTSGSSSTDTQYFGPGTRLTVL.

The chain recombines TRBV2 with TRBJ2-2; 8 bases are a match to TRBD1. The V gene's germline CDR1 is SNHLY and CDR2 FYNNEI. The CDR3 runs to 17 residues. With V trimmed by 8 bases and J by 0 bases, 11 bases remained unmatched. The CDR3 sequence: CASRSPGQVTNTGELFF. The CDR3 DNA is TGTGCCAGCCGTAGCCCGGGACAGGTAACGAACACCGGGGAGCTGTTTTTT.